These 27 T cell receptor beta chains share one sample of origin, sequenced in a study of CD8 T cells in ankylosing spondylitis. Via MiXCR, TCRdb re-called the 5' RACE reads, giving one row per CDR3 protein. Among over 700,000 distinct CDR3 sequences, roughly 20% were seen once, and the ten largest hold over 15%. Study outcomes and limitations: Blood from ankylosing spondylitis patients appeared to carry a characteristic roughly 8-variant TCR beta motif.

These receptors' targets are unknown. Specimen: blood, either unsorted or a sorted T cell fraction (not recorded which). These receptors all come from a male donor with ankylosing spondylitis.

V gene TRBV12-3 or TRBV12-4 combines with J gene TRBJ1-4; no definite D call. The CDR3 sequence is 15 residues long. V was shortened by 1 base and J by 3 bases, with 9 bases between the two germline ends. This CDR3 is CASSLGGDSNEKLFF. The CDR3 DNA sequence: TGTGCCAGCAGTTTAGGTGGAGATTCTAATGAAAAACTGTTTTTT.

A few counts support this clonotype. The rearrangement links TRBV6-5 to TRBJ1-4, with D maybe TRBD1 (5 bases). Germline CDR1 MNHEY, CDR2 SVGAGI. Trimming took 0 bases from V and 7 from J, leaving 9 bases between them. CDR3 length: 14 residues. The CDR3 nucleotides are TGTGCCAGCAGTTACTCGGAGGGACGTGAAAAACTGTTTTTT. This gives the protein CASSYSEGREKLFF.

In this sample, this clonotype turned up many times. The chain carries TRBV4-1 and TRBJ2-7; 11 bases are a match to TRBD1. Looked up from germline, CDR1 is MGHRA and CDR2 is YSYEKL. Trimming cost V 1 base and J 4 bases; bases outside gene matches: 0. The CDR3 has 14 amino acids. The CDR3 loop reads CASSQGDRGYEQYF. The DNA of the CDR3 is TGCGCCAGCAGCCAAGGGGACAGGGGGTACGAGCAGTACTTC.

The sample holds many counts of this clonotype. The chain links TRBV12-3 or TRBV12-4 to TRBJ2-2; D gene uncertain. This CDR3 has 13 amino acids. Trimming took off 7 bases at V and 0 bases at J, with 6 bases between the two ends. CDR3 DNA: TGTGCCAGCACCCGAGCGAACACCGGGGAGCTGTTTTTT. This translates into CASTRANTGELFF.

V usage is TRBV6-2 or TRBV6-3 and J usage is TRBJ2-7, with a possible D match to TRBD2 (6 bases). Trimming took off 2 bases at V and 0 bases at J, with 14 bases between the two ends. The CDR3 runs to 16 residues. CDR1 MNHEY and CDR2 SVGEGT come from the germline V gene. Written as DNA, the CDR3 is TGTGCCAGCAGTTACCCAACCGGGACTCCCTCCTACGAGCAGTACTTC. Its protein product is CASSYPTGTPSYEQYF.

Concerning this clonotype: The conserved final phenylalanine or tryptophan is absent from the CDR3, which likely points to a read error. The chain links TRBV2 to TRBJ1-2; no definite D call. The CDR3 runs 12 residues. In germline, CDR1 is SNHLY, CDR2 FYNNEI. V was clipped by 1 base and J by 8 bases, with 8 bases between them. CDR3 region: CASSEGGPGYTS. Written as DNA, the CDR3 is TGTGCCAGCAGTGAAGGAGGGCCCGGCTACACCTCC.

The V gene is TRBV7-6, the J gene TRBJ2-1, with unresolved D. CDR1 is SGHVS, CDR2 FNYEAQ, per germline. This CDR3 region has 16 residues. With 5 bases removed from V and 0 bases from J, the gap between germline ends came to 14 bases. CDR3 protein: CASSPGVGSSYNEQFF. In DNA form, the CDR3 reads TGTGCCAGCAGCCCTGGGGTAGGCAGCTCCTACAATGAGCAGTTCTTC.

This chain uses TRBV20-1 with TRBJ1-6, with D perhaps matching TRBD1 (6 bases). CDR3 length: 17 amino acids. With 6 bases removed from V and 10 bases from J, the gap between germline ends came to 28 bases. The germline V gene encodes CDR1 DFQATT and CDR2 SNEGSKA (reference sequence). DNA of the CDR3: TGCAGTGCCAGCCCTGGAGGACAGATTCTTAGGGTCTCACCCCTCCACTTT. Amino acid sequence: CSASPGGQILRVSPLHF.

This clonotype was counted a few times. CDR3 DNA sequence: TGTGCCAGCAGCATAGGACTAGTCTACGAGCAGTACTTC. This gives the protein CASSIGLVYEQYF. The chain links TRBV12-3 or TRBV12-4 to TRBJ2-7, with 7 bases that match TRBD2. There are 13 residues in the CDR3. The V gene end was trimmed by 6 bases and the J gene end by 3 bases; junction bases not matched to a gene: 5.

This clonotype was seen many times. The V call is TRBV20-1, the J call TRBJ1-3, with D hard to call. The germline gives CDR1 DFQATT, CDR2 SNEGSKA (reference sequence). The CDR3 consists of 16 residues. Trimming stripped 0 bases from V and 4 bases from J, with 16 bases between. As DNA, the CDR3 is TGCAGTGCTAGAGATCGCACTCACAAGGCGGGAAACACCATATATTTT. Translating it yields CSARDRTHKAGNTIYF.

This chain links TRBV20-1 with TRBJ1-5, with D tentatively TRBD1 (6 bases). The CDR3 has 14 residues. Trimming removed 7 bases from V and 4 bases from J, with 17 bases in between. Germline V gene lookup returns CDR1 DFQATT and CDR2 SNEGSKA (reference sequence). The chain's CDR3 is CSVRGGWGNQPQHF. The CDR3 DNA reads as TGCAGTGTCAGAGGGGGGTGGGGGAATCAGCCCCAGCATTTT.

This clonotype was seen a handful of times. The chain links TRBV27 to TRBJ2-2, with 9 bases aligning to TRBD1. Germline V gives CDR1 MNHEY, CDR2 SMNVEV (reference sequence). The CDR3 runs to 21 residues. Losses at the gene ends were 5 bases for V and 6 bases for J; bases not matched to a gene: 25. The CDR3 sequence: CASSTSRDRDIFGGTAGELFF. The CDR3, as DNA: TGTGCCAGCAGTACCAGCCGGGACAGGGACATCTTTGGGGGAACAGCCGGGGAGCTGTTTTTT.

The chain recombines TRBV30 with TRBJ2-3, with 10 nucleotides matching TRBD2. The ends lost 2 bases at V and 0 bases at J; junction bases unmatched: 11. Germline CDR1 reads GTSNPN; CDR2 reads SVGIG (reference sequence). The CDR3 runs to 18 residues. The CDR3 loop reads CAWSQGAGGTKSTDTQYF. The DNA for the CDR3 is TGTGCCTGGAGTCAGGGAGCGGGAGGGACAAAGAGCACAGATACGCAGTATTTT.

The chain links TRBV7-9 to TRBJ2-5; D is perhaps TRBD1 (6 bases). CDR1 and CDR2 (germline): SEHNR, FQNEAQ (reference sequence). This CDR3 comprises 15 residues. V dropped 4 bases and J dropped 2 bases, with 14 bases sitting between them. The DNA of the CDR3 is TGTGCCAGCAGCTCGCCGGGACACCAACAAGAGACCCAGTACTTC. Protein sequence: CASSSPGHQQETQYF.

This clonotype was found a few times. The CDR3, as DNA: TGTGCCAGCAGCAATCCTCGCTCACCCCTCCACTTT. Amino acid sequence: CASSNPRSPLHF. The V gene is TRBV12-3 or TRBV12-4, the J gene TRBJ1-6; D is ambiguous. V lost 6 bases to trimming and J lost 10 bases, with 10 bases between them. The CDR3 extends over 12 amino acids.

The table lists this clonotype with a few counts. This sequence joins TRBV5-1 and TRBJ1-2; the D is unclear. V was clipped by 5 bases and J by 6 bases, with 20 bases between them. The CDR3 extends over 15 amino acids. Germline V gene lookup returns CDR1 SGHRS and CDR2 YFSETQ. CDR3 coding DNA: TGCGCCAGCAGATTCGCTCAAACCCGGACCGATGGCTACACCTTC. Translated, it gives CASRFAQTRTDGYTF. The whole variable domain, remainder taken from reference TRBV5-1 and TRBJ1-2, is KAGVTQTPRYLIKTRGQQVTLSCSPISGHRSVSWYQQTPGQGLQFLFEYFSETQRNKGNFPGRFSGRQFSNSRSEMNVSTLELGDSALYLCASRFAQTRTDGYTFGSGTRLTVV.

V and J are TRBV6-1 and TRBJ2-7; perhaps D is TRBD1 or TRBD2 (6 bases each). V dropped 8 bases and J dropped 2 bases, with 13 bases sitting between them. Germline V gene sequence: CDR1 MNHNS, CDR2 SASEGT. This CDR3 is built from 13 residues. The CDR3: CASLRGVAYEQYF. The CDR3 coding sequence is TGTGCCAGCTTAAGGGGGGTGGCCTACGAGCAGTACTTC.

This clonotype was observed a handful of times. This chain joins TRBV29-1 and TRBJ2-1, with TRBD2 identical over 10 bases. Trimming took 4 bases from V and 0 from J; bases not matched to a gene: 12. There are 18 residues in the CDR3. The germline gives CDR1 SQVTM, CDR2 ANQGSEA. The CDR3 coding sequence is TGCAGCGTTGTAACTAGCGGGACTAGGGGGAGCTCCTACAATGAGCAGTTCTTC. This sequence encodes CSVVTSGTRGSSYNEQFF.

This clonotype was counted at least ten times. The rearrangement uses TRBV7-6 and TRBJ2-7; D is unclear. Germline CDR1 SGHVS, CDR2 FNYEAQ. The V and J ends lost 1 base and 1 base respectively, with 5 bases between them. The CDR3 is made up of 13 amino acids. The CDR3 loop is CASSLERSYEQYF. CDR3 in DNA: TGTGCCAGCAGCTTAGAAAGGTCCTACGAGCAGTACTTC.

V and J are TRBV5-5 and TRBJ1-1, with D unresolved. This CDR3 is 13 amino acids long. Trimming removed 0 bases from V and 3 bases from J, with 6 bases in between. Germline lookup yields CDR1 SGHKS and CDR2 YYEKEE (reference sequence). The DNA for the CDR3 is TGTGCCAGCAGCTTGGCCCTGTACACTGAAGCTTTCTTT. It is translated as CASSLALYTEAFF.

The gene calls are TRBV29-1 and TRBJ2-7; TRBD1 matches 8 bases. This CDR3 is built from 14 residues. The V gene's germline CDR1 is SQVTM and CDR2 ANQGSEA. Trimming cost V 7 bases and J 0 bases; bases outside gene matches: 8. The CDR3 DNA sequence: TGCAGCGCCCTACAGGGGGATAGCTCCTACGAGCAGTACTTC. It encodes CSALQGDSSYEQYF.

The J gene is TRBJ1-2, the V gene TRBV3-1, with TRBD1 as a possible D gene (6 bases). The CDR3 consists of 16 residues. CDR1 is LGHDT, CDR2 YNNKEL, per germline (reference sequence). The germline V and J ends were trimmed by 0 bases and 6 bases, with 17 bases remaining between them. As DNA, the CDR3 is TGTGCCAGCAGCCAAGATGCGGGACATCGGACAGATGGCTACACCTTC. Translation gives CASSQDAGHRTDGYTF.

This clonotype was counted many times. The genes are TRBV5-1 and TRBJ1-1; TRBD1 agrees at 7 bases. This CDR3 contains 15 residues. Germline V gene data show CDR1 as SGHRS and CDR2 as YFSETQ. J was trimmed by 4 bases and V by 3 bases; bases with no gene match: 9. In DNA form, the CDR3 reads TGCGCCAGCAGCTCCCTATCGACAGGGATCACTGAAGCTTTCTTT. Amino acids: CASSSLSTGITEAFF.

The J gene is TRBJ2-7, the V gene TRBV20-1, with 12 bases fitting TRBD2. The CDR3 length is 17 residues. In germline, CDR1 is DFQATT, CDR2 SNEGSKA (reference sequence). J lost 2 bases, V lost 1 base, and 9 bases had no gene match. The CDR3 region has the DNA TGCAGTGCTAGAGGCGGGACTAGCGGGCGGACTGCCTACGAGCAGTACTTC. This codes for CSARGGTSGRTAYEQYF.

This clonotype was detected only a few times. This rearrangement joins TRBV20-1 to TRBJ2-7; D possibly corresponds to TRBD1 (5 bases). Germline lookup yields CDR1 DFQATT and CDR2 SNEGSKA (reference sequence). Trimming stripped 3 bases from V and 4 bases from J, with 10 bases between. This CDR3 comprises 12 residues. CDR3 bases: TGCAGTGCTAGTCCCACAGGTTACGAGCAGTACTTC. It translates to CSASPTGYEQYF.

The chain recombines TRBV4-3 with TRBJ2-3; no clear D gene. Per the germline V gene, CDR1 is LGHNA and CDR2 is YSLEER. The V end lost 0 bases, the J end lost 1 base, and 8 bases lay between the germline ends. This CDR3 is 15 amino acids long. The CDR3 reads CASSQDQWGTDTQYF. CDR3 DNA: TGCGCCAGCAGCCAAGATCAGTGGGGCACAGATACGCAGTATTTT.

The chain recombines TRBV7-9 with TRBJ2-7; the D is unclear. This CDR3 is built from 12 residues. Germline V gene sequence: CDR1 SEHNR, CDR2 FQNEAQ (reference sequence). Trimming stripped 1 base from V and 5 bases from J, with 6 bases between. The CDR3 region has the DNA TGTGCCAGCAGCTTAGTCTTTAACGAGCAGTACTTC. It yields the protein CASSLVFNEQYF.